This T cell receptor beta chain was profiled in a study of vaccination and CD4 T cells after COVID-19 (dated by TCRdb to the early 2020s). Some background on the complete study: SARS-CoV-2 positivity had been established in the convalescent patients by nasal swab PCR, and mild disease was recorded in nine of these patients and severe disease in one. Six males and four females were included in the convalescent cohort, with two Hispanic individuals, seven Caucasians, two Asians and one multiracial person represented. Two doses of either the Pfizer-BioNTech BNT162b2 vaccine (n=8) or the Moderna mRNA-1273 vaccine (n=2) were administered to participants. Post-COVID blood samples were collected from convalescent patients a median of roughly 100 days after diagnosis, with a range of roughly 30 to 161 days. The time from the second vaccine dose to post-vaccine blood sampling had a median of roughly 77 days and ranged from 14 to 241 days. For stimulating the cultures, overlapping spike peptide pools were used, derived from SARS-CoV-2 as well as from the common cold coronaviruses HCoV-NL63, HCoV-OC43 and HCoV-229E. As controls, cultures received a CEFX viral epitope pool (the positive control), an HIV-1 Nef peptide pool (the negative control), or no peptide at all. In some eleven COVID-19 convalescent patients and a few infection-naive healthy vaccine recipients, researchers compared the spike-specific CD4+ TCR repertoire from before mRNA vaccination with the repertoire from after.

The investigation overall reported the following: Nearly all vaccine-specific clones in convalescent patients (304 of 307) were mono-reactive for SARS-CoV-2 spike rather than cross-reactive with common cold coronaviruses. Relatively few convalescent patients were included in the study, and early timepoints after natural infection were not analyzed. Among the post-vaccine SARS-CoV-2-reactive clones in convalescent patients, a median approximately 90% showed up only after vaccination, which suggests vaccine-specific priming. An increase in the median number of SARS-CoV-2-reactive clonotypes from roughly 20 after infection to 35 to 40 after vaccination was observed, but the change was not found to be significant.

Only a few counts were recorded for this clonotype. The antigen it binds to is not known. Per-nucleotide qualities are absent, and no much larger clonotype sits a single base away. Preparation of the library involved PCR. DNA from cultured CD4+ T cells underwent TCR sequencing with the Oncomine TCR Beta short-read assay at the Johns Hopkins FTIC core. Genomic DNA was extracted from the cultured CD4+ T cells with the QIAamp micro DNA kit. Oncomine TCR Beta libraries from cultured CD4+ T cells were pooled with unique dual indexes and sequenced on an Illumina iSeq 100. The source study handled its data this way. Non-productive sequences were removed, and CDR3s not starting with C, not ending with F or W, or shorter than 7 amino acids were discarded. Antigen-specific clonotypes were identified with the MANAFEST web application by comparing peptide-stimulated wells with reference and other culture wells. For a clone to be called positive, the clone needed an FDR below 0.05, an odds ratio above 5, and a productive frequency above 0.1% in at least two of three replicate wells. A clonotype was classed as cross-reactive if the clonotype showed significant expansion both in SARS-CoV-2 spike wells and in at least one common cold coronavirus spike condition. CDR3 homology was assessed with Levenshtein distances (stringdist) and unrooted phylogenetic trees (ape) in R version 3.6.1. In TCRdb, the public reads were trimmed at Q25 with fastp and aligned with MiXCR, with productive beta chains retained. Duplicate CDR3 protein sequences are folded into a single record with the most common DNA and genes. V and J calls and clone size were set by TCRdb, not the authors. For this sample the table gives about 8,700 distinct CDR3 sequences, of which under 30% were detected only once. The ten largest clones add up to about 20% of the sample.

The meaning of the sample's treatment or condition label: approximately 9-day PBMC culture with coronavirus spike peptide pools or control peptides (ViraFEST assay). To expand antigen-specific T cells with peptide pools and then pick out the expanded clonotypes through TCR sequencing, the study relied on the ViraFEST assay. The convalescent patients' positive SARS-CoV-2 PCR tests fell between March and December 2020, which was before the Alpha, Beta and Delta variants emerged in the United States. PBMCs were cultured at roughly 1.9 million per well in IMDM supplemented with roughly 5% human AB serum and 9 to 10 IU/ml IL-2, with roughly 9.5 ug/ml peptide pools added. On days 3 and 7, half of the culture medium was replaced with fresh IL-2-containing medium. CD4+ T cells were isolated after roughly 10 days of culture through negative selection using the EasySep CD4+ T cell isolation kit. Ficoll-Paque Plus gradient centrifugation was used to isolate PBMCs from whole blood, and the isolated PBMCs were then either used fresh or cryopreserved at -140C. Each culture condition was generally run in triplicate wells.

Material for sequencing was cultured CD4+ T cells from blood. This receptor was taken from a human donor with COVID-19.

The sequence in DNA is TGTGCCAGCGCGGGCAACTATGGCTACACCTTC. This yields the protein CASAGNYGYTF. The rearranged segments are TRBV28 and TRBJ1-2; no D gene can be assigned with confidence. The V end loses 8 bases and the J end loses 2 bases, and a stretch of 6 bases separates them. For CDR1 and CDR2, the germline V gene lists MDHEN and SYDVKM. The CDR3 has 11 amino acids, counting the end cysteine and phenylalanine. The DNA shown is the 33-base CDR3, in frame from base 1.